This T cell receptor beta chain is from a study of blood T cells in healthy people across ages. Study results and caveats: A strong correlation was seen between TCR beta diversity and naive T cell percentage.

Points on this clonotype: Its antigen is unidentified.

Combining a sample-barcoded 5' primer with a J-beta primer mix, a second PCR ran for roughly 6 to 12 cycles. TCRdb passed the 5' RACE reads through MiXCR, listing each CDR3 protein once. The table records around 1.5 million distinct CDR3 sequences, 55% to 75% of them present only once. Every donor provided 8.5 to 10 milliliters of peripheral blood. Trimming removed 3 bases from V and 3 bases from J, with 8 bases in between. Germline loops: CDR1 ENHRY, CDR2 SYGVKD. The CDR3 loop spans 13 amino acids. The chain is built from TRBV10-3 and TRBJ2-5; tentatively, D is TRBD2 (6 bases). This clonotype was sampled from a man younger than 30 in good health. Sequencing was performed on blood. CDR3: CAISERREETQYF. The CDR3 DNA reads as TGTGCCATCAGTGAAAGGAGGGAAGAGACCCAGTACTTC.